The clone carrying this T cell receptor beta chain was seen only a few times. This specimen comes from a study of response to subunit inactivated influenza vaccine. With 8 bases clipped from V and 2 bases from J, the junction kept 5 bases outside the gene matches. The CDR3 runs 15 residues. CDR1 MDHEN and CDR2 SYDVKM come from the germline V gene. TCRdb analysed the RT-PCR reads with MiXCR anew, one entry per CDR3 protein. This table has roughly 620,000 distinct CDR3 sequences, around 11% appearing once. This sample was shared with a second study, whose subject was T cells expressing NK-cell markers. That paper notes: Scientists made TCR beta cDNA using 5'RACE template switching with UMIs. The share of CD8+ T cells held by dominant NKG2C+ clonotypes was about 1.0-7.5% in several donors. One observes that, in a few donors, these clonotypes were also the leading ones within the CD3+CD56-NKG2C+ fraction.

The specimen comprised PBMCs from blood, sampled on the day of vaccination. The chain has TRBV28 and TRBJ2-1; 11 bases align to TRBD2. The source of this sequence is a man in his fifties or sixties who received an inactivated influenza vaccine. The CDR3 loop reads CASSGLADTYNEQFF. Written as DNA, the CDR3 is TGTGCCAGCTCGGGACTAGCGGATACCTACAATGAGCAGTTCTTC.